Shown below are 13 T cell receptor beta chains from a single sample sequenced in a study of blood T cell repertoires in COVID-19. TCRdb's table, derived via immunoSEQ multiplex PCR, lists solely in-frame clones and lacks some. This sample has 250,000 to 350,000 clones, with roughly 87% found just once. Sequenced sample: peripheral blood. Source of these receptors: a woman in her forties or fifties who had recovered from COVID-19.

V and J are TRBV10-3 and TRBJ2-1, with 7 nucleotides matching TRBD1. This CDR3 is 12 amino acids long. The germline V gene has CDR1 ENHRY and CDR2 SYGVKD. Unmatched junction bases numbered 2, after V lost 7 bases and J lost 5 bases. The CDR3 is CAIKGTDNEQFF. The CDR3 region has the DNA TGTGCCATCAAAGGGACAGACAATGAGCAGTTCTTC.

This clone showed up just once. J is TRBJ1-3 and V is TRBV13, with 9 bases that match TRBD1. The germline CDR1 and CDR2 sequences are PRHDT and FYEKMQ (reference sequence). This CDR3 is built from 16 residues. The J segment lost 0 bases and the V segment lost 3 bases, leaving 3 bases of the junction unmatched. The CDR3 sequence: CASSFGTGSSGNTIYF. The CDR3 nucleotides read TGTGCCAGCAGCTTCGGGACAGGGAGCTCTGGAAACACCATATATTTT.

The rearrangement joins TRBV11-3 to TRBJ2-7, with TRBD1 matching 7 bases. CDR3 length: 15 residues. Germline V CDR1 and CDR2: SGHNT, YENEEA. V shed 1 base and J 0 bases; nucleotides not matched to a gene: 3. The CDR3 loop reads CASSLGTGFSYEQYF. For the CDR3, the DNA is TGTGCCAGCAGCTTAGGGACAGGATTCTCCTACGAGCAGTACTTC. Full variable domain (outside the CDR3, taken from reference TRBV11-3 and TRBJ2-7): EAGVVQSPRYKIIEKKQPVAFWCNPISGHNTLYWYLQNLGQGPELLIRYENEEAVDDSQLPKDRFSAERLKGVDSTLKIQPAELGDSAVYLCASSLGTGFSYEQYFGPGTRLTVT.

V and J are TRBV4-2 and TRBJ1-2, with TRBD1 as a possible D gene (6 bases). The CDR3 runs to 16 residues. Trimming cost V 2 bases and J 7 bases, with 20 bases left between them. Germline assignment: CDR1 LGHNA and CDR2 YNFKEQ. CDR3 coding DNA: TGTGCCAGCAGCCAATCAGCGGGGGCAGTTTCTAGTGGCTACACCTTC. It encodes CASSQSAGAVSSGYTF.

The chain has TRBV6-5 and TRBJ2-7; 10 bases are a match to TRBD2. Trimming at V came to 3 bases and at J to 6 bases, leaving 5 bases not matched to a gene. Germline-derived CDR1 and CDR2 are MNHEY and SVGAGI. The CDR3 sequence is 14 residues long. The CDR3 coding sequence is TGTGCCAGCAGTTATACTAGCGGGATGAGCGAGCAGTACTTC. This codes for CASSYTSGMSEQYF.

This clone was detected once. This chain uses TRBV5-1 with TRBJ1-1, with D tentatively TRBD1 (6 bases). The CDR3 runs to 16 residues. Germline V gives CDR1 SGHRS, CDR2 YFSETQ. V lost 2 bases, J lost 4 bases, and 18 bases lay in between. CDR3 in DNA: TGCGCCAGCAGCTTCGTGGGGGGGCCGGTGGGCACTGAAGCTTTCTTT. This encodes CASSFVGGPVGTEAFF.

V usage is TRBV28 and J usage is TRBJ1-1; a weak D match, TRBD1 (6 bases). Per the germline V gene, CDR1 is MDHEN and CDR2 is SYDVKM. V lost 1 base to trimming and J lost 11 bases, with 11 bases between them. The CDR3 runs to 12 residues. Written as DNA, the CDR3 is TGTGCCAGCAGTTTATCGGACAGTCCGGCTTTCTTT. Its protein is CASSLSDSPAFF. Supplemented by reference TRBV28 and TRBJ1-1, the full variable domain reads DVKVTQSSRYLVKRTGEKVFLECVQDMDHENMFWYRQDPGLGLRLIYFSYDVKMKEKGDIPEGYSVSREKKERFSLILESASTNQTSMYLCASSLSDSPAFFGQGTRLTVV.

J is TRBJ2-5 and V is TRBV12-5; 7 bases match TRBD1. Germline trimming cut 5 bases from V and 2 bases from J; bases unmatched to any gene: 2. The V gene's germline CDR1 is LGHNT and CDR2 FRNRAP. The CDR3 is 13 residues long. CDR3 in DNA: TGTGCTAGTGGTCGACAGGGACAAGAGACCCAGTACTTC. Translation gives CASGRQGQETQYF.

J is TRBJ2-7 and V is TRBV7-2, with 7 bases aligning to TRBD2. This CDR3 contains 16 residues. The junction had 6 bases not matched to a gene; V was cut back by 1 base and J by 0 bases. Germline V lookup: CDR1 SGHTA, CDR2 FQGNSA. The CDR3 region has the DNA TGTGCCAGCAGCTTAGTGACTAGCCGACCCTCCTACGAGCAGTACTTC. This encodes CASSLVTSRPSYEQYF.

CDR3 in amino acids: CASSVIGLAGRDEQFF. CDR3 nucleotide sequence: TGTGCCAGCAGCGTAATCGGACTAGCGGGCCGGGATGAGCAGTTCTTC. V usage is TRBV9 and J usage is TRBJ2-1, with 11 bases identical to TRBD2. The V gene end was trimmed by 1 base and the J gene end by 8 bases; junction bases not matched to a gene: 8. Germline V gives CDR1 SGDLS, CDR2 YYNGEE. The CDR3 runs 16 residues.

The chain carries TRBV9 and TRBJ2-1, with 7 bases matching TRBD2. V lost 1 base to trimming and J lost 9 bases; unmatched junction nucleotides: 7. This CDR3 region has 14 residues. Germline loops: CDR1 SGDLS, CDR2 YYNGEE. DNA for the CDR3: TGTGCCAGCAGCGTAAGTGGGAGGGCGGGTGAGCAGTTCTTC. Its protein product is CASSVSGRAGEQFF. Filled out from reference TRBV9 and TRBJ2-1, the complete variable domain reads DSGVTQTPKHLITATGQRVTLRCSPRSGDLSVYWYQQSLDQGLQFLIQYYNGEERAKGNILERFSAQQFPDLHSELNLSSLELGDSALYFCASSVSGRAGEQFFGPGTRLTVL.

CDR3 bases: TGTGCCAGCTCCGTAGACAGGGGGCCTTCCTACGAGCAGTACTTC. Translated, it gives CASSVDRGPSYEQYF. This chain joins TRBV18 and TRBJ2-7; 10 bases are shared with TRBD1. J lost 1 base, V lost 6 bases, and 6 bases had no gene match. The V gene's germline CDR1 is KGHSH and CDR2 LQKENI. The CDR3 extends over 15 amino acids.

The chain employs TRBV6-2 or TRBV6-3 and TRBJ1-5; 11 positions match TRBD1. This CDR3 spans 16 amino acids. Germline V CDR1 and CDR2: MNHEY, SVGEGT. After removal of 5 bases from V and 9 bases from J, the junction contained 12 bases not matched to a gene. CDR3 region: CASSKQKGTGGWPQHF. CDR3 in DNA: TGTGCCAGCAGTAAGCAAAAAGGGACAGGGGGATGGCCCCAGCATTTT.